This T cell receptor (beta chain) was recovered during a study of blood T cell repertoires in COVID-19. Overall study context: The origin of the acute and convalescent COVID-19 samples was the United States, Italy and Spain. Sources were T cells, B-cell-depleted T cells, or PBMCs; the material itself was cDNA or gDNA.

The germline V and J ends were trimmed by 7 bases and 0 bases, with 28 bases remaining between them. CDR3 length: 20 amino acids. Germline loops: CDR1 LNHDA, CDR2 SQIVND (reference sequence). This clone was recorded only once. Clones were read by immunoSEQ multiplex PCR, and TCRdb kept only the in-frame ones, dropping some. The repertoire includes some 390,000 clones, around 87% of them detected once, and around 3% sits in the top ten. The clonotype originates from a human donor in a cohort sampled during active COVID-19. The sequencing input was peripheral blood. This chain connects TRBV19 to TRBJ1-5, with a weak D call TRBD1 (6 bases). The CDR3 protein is CASTLIVGTPVSISNQPQHF. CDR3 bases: TGTGCCAGTACCCTAATTGTCGGGACACCTGTCTCGATTAGCAATCAGCCCCAGCATTTT.